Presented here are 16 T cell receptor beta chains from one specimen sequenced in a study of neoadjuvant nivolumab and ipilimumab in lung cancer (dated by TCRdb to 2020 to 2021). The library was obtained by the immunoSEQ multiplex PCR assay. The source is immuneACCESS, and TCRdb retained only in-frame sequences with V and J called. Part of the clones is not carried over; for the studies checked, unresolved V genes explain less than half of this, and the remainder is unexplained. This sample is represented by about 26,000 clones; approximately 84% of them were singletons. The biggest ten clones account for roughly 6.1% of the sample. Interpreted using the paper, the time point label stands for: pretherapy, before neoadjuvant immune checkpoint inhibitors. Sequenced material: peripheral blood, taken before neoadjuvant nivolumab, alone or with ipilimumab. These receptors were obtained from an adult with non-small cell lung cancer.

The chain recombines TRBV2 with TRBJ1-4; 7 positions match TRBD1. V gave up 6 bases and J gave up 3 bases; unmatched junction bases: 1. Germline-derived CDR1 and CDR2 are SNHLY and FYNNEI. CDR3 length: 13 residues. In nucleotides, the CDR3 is TGTGCCAGCAGGGGACAGTCTAATGAAAAACTGTTTTTT. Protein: CASRGQSNEKLFF.

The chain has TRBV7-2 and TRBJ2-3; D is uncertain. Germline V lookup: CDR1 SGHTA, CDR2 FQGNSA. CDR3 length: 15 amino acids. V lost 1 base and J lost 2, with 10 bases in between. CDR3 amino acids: CASSLDSTYTDTQYF. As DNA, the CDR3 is TGTGCCAGCAGCTTAGACAGCACCTACACAGATACGCAGTATTTT.

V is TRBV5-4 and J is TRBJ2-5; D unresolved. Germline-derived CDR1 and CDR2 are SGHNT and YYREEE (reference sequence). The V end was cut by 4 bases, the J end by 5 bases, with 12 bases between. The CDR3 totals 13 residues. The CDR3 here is CASSQQTLETQYF. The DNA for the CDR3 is TGTGCCAGCAGCCAACAAACTTTGGAGACCCAGTACTTC.

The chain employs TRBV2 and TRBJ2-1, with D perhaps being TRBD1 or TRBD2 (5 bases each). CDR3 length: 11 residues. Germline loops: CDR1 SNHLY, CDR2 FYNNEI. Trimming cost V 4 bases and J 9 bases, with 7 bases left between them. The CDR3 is CASSVGPEQFF. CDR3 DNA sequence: TGTGCCAGCAGTGTGGGACCTGAGCAGTTCTTC.

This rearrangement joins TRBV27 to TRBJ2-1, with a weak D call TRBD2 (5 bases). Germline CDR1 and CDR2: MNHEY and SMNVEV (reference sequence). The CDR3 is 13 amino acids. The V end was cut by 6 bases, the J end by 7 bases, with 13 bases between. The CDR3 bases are TGTGCCAGCAGCCCCCAGAGGGCTAATGAGCAGTTCTTC. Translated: CASSPQRANEQFF.

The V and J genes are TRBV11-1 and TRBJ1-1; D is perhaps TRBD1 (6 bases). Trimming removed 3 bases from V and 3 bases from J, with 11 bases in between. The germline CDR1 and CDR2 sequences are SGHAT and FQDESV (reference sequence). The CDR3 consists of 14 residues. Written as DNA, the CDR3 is TGTGCCAGCAGCTTGCCAGGGGCTTACACTGAAGCTTTCTTT. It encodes CASSLPGAYTEAFF.

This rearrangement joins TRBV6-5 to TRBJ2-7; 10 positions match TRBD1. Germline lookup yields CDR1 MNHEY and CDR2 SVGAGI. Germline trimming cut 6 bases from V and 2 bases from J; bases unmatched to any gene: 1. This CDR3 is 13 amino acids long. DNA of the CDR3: TGTGCCAGCAGGGGGACAGGGGCCTACGAGCAGTACTTC. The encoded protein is CASRGTGAYEQYF.

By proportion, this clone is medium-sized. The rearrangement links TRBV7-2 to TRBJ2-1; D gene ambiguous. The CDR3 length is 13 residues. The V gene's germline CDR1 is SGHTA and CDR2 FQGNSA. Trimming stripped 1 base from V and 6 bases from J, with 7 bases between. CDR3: CASSLGMSNEQFF. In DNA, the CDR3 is TGTGCCAGCAGCTTAGGAATGTCCAATGAGCAGTTCTTC.

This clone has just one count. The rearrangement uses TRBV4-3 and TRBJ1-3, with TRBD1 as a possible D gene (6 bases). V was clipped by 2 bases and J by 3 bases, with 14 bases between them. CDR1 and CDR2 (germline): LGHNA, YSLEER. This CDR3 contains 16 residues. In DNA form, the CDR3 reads TGCGCCAGCAGCCAAAGCCACAGGGAAGTTGGAAACACCATATATTTT. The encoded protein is CASSQSHREVGNTIYF.

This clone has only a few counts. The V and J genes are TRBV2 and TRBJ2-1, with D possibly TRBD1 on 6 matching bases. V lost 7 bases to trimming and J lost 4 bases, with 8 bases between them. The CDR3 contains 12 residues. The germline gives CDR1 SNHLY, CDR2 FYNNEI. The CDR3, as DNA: TGTGCCAGCAAGGGGGAGTACAATGAGCAGTTCTTC. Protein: CASKGEYNEQFF. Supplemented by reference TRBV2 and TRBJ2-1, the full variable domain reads EPEVTQTPSHQVTQMGQEVILRCVPISNHLYFYWYRQILGQKVEFLVSFYNNEISEKSEIFDDQFSVERPDGSNFTLKIRSTKLEDSAMYFCASKGEYNEQFFGPGTRLTVL.

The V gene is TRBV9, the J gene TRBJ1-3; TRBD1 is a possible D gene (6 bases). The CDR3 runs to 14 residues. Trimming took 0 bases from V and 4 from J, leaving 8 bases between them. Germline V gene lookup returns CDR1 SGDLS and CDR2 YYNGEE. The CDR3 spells CASSVGGQGNTIYF. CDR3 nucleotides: TGTGCCAGCAGCGTAGGGGGACAAGGAAACACCATATATTTT.

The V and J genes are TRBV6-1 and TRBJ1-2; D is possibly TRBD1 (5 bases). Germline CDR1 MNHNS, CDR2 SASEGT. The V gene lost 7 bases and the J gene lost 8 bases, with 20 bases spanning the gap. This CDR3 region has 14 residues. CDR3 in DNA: TGTGCCAGCATCTTGGGGCCCACACGGGGCGGCTACACCTTC. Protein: CASILGPTRGGYTF.

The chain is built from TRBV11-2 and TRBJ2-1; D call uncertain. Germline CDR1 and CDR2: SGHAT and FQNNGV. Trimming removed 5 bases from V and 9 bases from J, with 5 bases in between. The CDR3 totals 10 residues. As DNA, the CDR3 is TGTGCCAGCAGCCTAAGTGAGCAGTTCTTC. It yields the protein CASSLSEQFF.

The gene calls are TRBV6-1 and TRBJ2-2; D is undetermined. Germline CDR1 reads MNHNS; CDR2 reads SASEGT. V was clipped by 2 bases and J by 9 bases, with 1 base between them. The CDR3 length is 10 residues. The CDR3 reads CASSEWELFF. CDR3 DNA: TGTGCCAGCAGTGAATGGGAGCTGTTTTTT.

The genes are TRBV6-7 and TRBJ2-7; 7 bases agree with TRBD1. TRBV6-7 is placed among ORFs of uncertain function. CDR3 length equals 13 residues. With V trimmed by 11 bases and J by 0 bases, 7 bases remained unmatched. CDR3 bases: TGTGCCTCCGAGGGGGCGGACTCCTACGAGCAGTACTTC. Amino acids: CASEGADSYEQYF.

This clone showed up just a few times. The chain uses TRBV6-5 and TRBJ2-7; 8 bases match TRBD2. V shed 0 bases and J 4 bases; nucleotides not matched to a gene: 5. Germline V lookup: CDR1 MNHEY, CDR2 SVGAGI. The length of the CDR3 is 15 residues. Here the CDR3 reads CASSYSGLGEYEQYF. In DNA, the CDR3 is TGTGCCAGCAGTTACTCGGGACTAGGAGAGTACGAGCAGTACTTC.